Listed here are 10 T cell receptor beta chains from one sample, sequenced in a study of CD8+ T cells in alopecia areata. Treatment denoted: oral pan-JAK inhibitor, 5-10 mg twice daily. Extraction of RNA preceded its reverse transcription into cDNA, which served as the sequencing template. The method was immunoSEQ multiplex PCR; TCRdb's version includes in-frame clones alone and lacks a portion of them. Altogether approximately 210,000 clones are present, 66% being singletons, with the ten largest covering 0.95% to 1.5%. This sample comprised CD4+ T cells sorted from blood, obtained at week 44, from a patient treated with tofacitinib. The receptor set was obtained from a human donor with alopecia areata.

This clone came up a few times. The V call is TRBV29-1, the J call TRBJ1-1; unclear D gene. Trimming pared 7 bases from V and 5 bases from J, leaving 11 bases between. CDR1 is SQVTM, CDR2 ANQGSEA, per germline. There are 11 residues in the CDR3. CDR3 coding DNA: TGCAGCGAGGTAGTTGGTACTGAAGCTTTCTTT. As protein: CSEVVGTEAFF.

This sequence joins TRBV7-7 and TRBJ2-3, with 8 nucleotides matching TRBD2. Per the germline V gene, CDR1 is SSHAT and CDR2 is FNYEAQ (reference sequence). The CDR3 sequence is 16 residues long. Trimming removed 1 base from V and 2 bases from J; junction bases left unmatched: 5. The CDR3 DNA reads TGTGCCAGCAGCTTAGGGGTTAGCGGGGCCACAGATACGCAGTATTTT. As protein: CASSLGVSGATDTQYF.

The CDR3 loop is CASSESAGKSSYNEQFF. The CDR3 nucleotides are TGCGCCAGCAGTGAGTCGGCCGGCAAGAGCTCCTACAATGAGCAGTTCTTC. V gene TRBV10-1 combines with J gene TRBJ2-1; no clear D. This CDR3 spans 17 amino acids. V shed 0 bases and J shed 0 bases, with 12 bases lying between them. CDR1 is WNHNN, CDR2 SYGVQD, per germline (reference sequence).

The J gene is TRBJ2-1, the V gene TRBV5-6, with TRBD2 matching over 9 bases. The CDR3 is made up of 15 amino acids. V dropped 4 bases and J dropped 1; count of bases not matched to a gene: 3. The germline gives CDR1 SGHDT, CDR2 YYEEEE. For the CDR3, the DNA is TGTGCCAGCAGCGGGAGCGGGGGGTCCTACAATGAGCAGTTCTTC. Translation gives CASSGSGGSYNEQFF.

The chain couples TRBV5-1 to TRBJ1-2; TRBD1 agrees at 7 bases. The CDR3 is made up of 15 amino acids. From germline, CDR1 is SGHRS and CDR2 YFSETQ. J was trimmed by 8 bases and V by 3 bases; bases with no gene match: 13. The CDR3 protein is CASSSQGNEARGYTF. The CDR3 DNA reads TGCGCCAGCAGCTCACAGGGGAATGAGGCAAGGGGCTACACCTTC.

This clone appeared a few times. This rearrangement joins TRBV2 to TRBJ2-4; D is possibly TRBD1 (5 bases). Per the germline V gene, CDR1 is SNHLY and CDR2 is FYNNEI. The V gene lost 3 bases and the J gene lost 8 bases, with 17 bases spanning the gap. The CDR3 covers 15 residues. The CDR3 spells CASSDRKAGKHIQYF. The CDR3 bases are TGTGCCAGCAGTGATCGTAAGGCAGGGAAGCACATTCAGTACTTC. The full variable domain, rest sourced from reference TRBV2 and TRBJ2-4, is EPEVTQTPSHQVTQMGQEVILRCVPISNHLYFYWYRQILGQKVEFLVSFYNNEISEKSEIFDDQFSVERPDGSNFTLKIRSTKLEDSAMYFCASSDRKAGKHIQYFGAGTRLSVL.

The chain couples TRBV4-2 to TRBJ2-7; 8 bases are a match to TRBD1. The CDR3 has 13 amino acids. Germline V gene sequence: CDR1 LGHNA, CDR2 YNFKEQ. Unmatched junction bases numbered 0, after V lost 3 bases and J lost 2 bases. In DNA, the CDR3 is TGTGCCAGCAGCCAGGACAGGGCCTACGAGCAGTACTTC. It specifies CASSQDRAYEQYF.

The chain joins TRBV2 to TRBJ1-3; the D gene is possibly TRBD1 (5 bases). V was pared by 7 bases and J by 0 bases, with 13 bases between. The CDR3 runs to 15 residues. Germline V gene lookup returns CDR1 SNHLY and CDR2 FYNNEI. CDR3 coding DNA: TGTGCCAGCAAGCCTGGGGCAGGCTCTGGAAACACCATATATTTT. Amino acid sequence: CASKPGAGSGNTIYF. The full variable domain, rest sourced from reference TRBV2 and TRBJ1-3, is EPEVTQTPSHQVTQMGQEVILRCVPISNHLYFYWYRQILGQKVEFLVSFYNNEISEKSEIFDDQFSVERPDGSNFTLKIRSTKLEDSAMYFCASKPGAGSGNTIYFGEGSWLTVV.

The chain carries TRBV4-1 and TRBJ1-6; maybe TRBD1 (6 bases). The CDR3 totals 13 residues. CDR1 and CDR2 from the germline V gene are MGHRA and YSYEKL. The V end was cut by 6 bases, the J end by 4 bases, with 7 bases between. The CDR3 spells CASRDSYNSPLHF. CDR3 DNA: TGCGCCAGCAGGGACAGTTATAATTCACCCCTCCACTTT.

CDR3 residues: CASTASGGMGRELFF. The CDR3 DNA is TGTGCCAGCACCGCTAGCGGGGGCATGGGCCGGGAGCTGTTTTTT. The genes are TRBV27 and TRBJ2-2; the match to TRBD2 covers 10 bases. Germline CDR1 and CDR2: MNHEY and SMNVEV (reference sequence). The CDR3 totals 15 residues. V dropped 7 bases and J dropped 9; count of bases not matched to a gene: 11.